This TCR beta chain was profiled in a study of T cell responses to AZD1222 COVID-19 vaccine. Assay: immunoSEQ multiplex PCR; the TCRdb copy retains only in-frame clones and omits some. The sample shows about 160,000 clones, around 93% of them seen only once. V shed 5 bases and J shed 4 bases, with 15 bases lying between them. The CDR3 contains 15 residues. Germline CDR1 and CDR2: SGHRS and YFSETQ. This material consisted of peripheral blood, taken on day 0 of AZD1222 vaccination. The gene calls are TRBV5-1 and TRBJ1-4; D might be TRBD1 (6 bases). The sequence derives from an adult in good health. The CDR3 region has the DNA TGCGCCAGCAGACTAGAGGGGGTGCATAATGAAAAACTGTTTTTT. Its translation is CASRLEGVHNEKLFF.